The sequence of this TCR beta chain was determined in a study of monozygotic twins with inflammatory bowel disease. General study results and limits: Clonotypes shared with others were fewer in IBD patients than in healthy twins, especially with disease activity.

CDR1 SEHNR and CDR2 FQNEAQ come from the germline V gene (reference sequence). CDR3 length equals 14 residues. TCRdb reprocessed the 5' RACE reads; each CDR3 protein has one entry and no DNA is given. Seen in this sample are 440,000 or so distinct CDR3 sequences; the ten most common clones hold 2% to 3%. A remark on this clonotype: Its target is not known.

The J gene is TRBJ2-7, the V gene TRBV7-9; TCRdb's D call, TRBD1, is unchecked because there is no DNA. The source of this sequence is a human donor with ulcerative colitis or Crohn's disease, or a healthy co-twin of an affected twin (not recorded which). Sequencing was done on a sample of blood. The chain's CDR3 is CASSLGQYGIEQYF.